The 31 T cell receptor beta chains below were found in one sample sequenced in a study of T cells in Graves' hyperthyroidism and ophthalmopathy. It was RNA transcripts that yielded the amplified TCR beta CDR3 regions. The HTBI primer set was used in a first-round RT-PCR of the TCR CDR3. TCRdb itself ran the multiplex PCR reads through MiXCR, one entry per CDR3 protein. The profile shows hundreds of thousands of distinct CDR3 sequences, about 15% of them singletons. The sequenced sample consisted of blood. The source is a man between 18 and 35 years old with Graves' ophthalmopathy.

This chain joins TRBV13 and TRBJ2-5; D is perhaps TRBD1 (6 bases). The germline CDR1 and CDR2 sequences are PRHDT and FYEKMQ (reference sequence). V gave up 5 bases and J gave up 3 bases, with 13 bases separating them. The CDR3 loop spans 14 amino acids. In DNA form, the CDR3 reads TGTGCCAGCAGCCGGACAGAGCGGAAAGAGACCCAGTACTTC. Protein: CASSRTERKETQYF.

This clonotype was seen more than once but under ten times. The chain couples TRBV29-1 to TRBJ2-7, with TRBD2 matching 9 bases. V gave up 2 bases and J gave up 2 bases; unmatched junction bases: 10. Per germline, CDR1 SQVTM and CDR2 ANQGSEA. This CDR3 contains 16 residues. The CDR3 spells CSVETSGPPMAYEQYF. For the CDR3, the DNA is TGCAGCGTTGAAACTAGCGGGCCCCCAATGGCCTACGAGCAGTACTTC.

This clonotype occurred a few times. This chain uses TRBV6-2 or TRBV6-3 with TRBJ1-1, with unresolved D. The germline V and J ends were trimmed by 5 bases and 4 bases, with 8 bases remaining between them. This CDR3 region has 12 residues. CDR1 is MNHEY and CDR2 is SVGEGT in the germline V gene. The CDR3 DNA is TGTGCCAGCAGTCCCCAACCCACTGAAGCTTTCTTT. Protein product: CASSPQPTEAFF.

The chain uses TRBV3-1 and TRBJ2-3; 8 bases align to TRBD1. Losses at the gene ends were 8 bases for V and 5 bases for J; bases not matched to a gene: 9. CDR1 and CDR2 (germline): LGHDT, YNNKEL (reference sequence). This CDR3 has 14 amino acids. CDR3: CASDPGGSLDTQYF. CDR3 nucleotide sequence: TGTGCCAGCGACCCAGGGGGCTCTTTAGATACGCAGTATTTT.

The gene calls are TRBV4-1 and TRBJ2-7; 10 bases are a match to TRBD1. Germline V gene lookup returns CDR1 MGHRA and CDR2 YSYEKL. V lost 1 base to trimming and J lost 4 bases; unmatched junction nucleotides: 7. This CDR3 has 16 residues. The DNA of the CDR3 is TGCGCCAGCAGCCAAGGGGATCGGGGACAGGGGTACGAGCAGTACTTC. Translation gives CASSQGDRGQGYEQYF.

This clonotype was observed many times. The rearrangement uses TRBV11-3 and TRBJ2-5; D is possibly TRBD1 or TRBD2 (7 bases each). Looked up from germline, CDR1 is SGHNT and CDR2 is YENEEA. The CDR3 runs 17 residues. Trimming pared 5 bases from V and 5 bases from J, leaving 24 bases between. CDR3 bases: TGTGCCAGCAGCAGCCTTAGGGAGGGGGCCAGGACGGAGACCCAGTACTTC. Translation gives CASSSLREGARTETQYF.

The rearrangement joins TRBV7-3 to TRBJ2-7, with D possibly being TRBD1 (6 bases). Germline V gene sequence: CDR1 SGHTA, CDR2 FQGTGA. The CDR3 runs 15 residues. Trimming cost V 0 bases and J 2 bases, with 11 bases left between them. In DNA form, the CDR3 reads TGTGCCAGCAGCTTAACGGGTGGGGGCCCCTACGAGCAGTACTTC. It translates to CASSLTGGGPYEQYF.

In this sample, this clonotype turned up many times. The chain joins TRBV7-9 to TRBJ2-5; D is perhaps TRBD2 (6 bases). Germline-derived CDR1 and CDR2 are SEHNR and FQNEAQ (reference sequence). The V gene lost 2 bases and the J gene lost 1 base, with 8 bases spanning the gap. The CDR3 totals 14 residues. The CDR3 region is CASSLLSGQETQYF. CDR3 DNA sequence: TGTGCCAGCAGCTTACTTAGCGGCCAAGAGACCCAGTACTTC. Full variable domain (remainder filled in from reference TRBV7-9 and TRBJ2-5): DTGVSQNPRHKITKRGQNVTFRCDPISEHNRLYWYRQTLGQGPEFLTYFQNEAQLEKSRLLSDRFSAERPKGSFSTLEIQRTEQGDSAMYLCASSLLSGQETQYFGPGTRLLVL.

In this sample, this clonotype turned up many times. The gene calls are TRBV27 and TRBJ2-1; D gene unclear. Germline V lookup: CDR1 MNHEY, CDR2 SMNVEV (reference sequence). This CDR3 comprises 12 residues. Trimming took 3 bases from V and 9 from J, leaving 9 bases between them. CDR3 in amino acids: CASSFPGGEQFF. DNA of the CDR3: TGTGCCAGCAGTTTCCCCGGCGGTGAGCAGTTCTTC.

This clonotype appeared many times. The CDR3 bases are TGCAGTGCTAGAGATTCCACAGGGGATTACGAGCAGTACTTC. The encoded protein is CSARDSTGDYEQYF. The V gene is TRBV20-1, the J gene TRBJ2-7, with 7 bases that match TRBD1. There are 14 residues in the CDR3. Unmatched junction bases numbered 6, after V lost 0 bases and J lost 4 bases. Germline V gene sequence: CDR1 DFQATT, CDR2 SNEGSKA (reference sequence).

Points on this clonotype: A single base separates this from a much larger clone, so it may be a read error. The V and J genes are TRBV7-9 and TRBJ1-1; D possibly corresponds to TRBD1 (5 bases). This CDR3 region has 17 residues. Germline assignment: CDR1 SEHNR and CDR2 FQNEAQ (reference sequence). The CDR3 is CAGSKLTRAAVNTEAFF. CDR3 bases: TGTGCCGGCAGCAAACTAACCAGGGCGGCGGTGAACACTGAAGCTTTCTTT.

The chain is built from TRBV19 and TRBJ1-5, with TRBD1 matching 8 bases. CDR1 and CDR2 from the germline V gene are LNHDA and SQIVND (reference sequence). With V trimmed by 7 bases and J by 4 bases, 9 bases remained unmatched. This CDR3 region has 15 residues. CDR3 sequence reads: CASKFDRGGNQPQHF. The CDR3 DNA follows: TGTGCCAGTAAATTTGACAGGGGAGGAAATCAGCCCCAGCATTTT.

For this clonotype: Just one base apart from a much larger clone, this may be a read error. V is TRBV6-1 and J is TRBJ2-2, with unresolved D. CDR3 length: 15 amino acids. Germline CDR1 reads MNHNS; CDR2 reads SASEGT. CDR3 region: CAISEPYVTTGELFF. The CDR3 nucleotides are TGTGCCATCAGTGAGCCTTACGTGACCACCGGGGAGCTGTTTTTT.

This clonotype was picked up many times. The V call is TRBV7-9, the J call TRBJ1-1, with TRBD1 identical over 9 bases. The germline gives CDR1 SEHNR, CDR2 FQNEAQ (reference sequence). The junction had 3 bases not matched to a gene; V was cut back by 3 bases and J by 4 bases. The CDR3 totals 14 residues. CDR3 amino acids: CASSLDRGPTEAFF. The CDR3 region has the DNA TGTGCCAGCAGCTTGGACAGGGGACCCACTGAAGCTTTCTTT.

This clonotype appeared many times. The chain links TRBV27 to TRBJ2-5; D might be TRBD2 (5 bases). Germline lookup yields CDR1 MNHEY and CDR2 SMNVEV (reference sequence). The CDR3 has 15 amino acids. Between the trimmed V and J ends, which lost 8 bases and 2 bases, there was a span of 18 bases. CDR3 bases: TGTGCCAGCCAAAGCAGTAAAGCGGAGCAAGAGACCCAGTACTTC. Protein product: CASQSSKAEQETQYF.

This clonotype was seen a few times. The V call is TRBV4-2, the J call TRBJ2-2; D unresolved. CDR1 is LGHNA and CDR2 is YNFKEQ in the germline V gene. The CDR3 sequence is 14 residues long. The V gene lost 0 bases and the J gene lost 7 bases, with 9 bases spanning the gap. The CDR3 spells CASSQDAQDGELFF. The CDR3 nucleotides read TGTGCCAGCAGCCAAGACGCCCAGGACGGGGAGCTGTTTTTT.

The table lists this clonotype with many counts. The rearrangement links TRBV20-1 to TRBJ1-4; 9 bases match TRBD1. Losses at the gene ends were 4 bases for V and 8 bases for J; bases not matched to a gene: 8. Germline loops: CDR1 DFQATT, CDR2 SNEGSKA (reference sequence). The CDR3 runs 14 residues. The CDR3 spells CSATRGTGNEKLFF. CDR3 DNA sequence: TGCAGTGCTACCAGGGGGACAGGGAACGAAAAACTGTTTTTT.

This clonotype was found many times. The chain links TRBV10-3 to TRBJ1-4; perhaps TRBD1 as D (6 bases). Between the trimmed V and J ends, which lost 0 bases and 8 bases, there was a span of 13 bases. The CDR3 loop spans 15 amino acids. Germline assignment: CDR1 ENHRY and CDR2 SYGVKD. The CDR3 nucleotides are TGTGCCATCAGTGAGTCGAACAGGGCGGGGGAAAAACTGTTTTTT. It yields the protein CAISESNRAGEKLFF.

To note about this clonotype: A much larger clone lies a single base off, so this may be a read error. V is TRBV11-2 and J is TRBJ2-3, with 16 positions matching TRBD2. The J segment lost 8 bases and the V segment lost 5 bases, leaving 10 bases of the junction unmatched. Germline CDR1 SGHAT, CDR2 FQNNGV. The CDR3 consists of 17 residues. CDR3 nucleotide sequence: TGTGCCAGCAGCCCGGGACTAGCGGGGGGGGTGGTAGCTACGCAGTATTTT. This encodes CASSPGLAGGVVATQYF.

The chain's CDR3 is CASSPGEEKTQYF. Here the CDR3 DNA reads TGTGCCAGCAGCCCCGGGGAAGAAAAGACCCAGTACTTC. This sequence joins TRBV7-9 and TRBJ2-5; maybe TRBD2 (5 bases). The CDR3 is 13 residues long. The germline V and J ends were trimmed by 5 bases and 6 bases, with 13 bases remaining between them. Germline CDR1 reads SEHNR; CDR2 reads FQNEAQ (reference sequence).

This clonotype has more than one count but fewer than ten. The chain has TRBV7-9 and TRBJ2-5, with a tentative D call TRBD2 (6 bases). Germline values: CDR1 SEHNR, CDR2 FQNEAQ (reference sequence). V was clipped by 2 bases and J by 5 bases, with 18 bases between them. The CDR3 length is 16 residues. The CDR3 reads CASSLSWRDKRETQYF. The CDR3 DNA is TGTGCCAGCAGCTTATCATGGCGGGATAAGCGGGAGACCCAGTACTTC.

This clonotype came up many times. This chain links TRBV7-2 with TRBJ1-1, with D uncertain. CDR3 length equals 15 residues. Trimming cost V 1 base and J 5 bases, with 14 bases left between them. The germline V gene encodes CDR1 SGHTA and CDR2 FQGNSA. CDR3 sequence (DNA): TGTGCCAGCAGCTTAGAGGATGCGGGAGGAACTGAAGCTTTCTTT. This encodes CASSLEDAGGTEAFF.

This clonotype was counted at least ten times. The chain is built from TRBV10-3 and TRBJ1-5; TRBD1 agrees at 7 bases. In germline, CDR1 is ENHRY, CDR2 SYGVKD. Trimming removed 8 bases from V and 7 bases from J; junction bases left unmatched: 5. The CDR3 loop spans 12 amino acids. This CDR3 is CAIGTADQPQHF. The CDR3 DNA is TGTGCCATCGGGACAGCGGACCAGCCCCAGCATTTT.

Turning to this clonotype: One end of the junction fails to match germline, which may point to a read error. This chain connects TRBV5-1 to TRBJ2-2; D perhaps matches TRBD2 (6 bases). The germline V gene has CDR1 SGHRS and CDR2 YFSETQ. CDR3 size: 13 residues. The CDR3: CASSLDGPGGLFF. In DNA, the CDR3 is TGCGCCAGCAGCTTGGATGGCCCCGGGGGGCTGTTTTTT.

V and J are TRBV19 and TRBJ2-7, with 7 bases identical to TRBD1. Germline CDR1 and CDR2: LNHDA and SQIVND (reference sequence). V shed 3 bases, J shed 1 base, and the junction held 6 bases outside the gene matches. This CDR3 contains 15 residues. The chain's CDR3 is CASSMGQRASYEQYF. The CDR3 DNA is TGTGCCAGTAGTATGGGACAGAGGGCATCCTACGAGCAGTACTTC.

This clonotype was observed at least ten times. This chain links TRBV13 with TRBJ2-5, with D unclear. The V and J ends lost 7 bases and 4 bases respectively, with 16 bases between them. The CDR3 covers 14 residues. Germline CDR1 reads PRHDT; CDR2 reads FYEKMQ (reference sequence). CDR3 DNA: TGTGCCAGCACCGTATTCGAGTTCGGAGAGACCCAGTACTTC. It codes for CASTVFEFGETQYF.

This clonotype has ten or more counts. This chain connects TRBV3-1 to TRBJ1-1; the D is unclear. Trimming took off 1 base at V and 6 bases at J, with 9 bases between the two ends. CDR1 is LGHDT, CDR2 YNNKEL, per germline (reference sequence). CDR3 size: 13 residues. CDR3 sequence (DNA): TGTGCCAGCAGCCAAGCGGTGACGGCTGAAGCTTTCTTT. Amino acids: CASSQAVTAEAFF. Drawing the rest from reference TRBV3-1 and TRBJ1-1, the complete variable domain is DTAVSQTPKYLVTQMGNDKSIKCEQNLGHDTMYWYKQDSKKFLKIMFSYNNKELIINETVPNRFSPKSPDKAHLNLHINSLELGDSAVYFCASSQAVTAEAFFGQGTRLTVV.

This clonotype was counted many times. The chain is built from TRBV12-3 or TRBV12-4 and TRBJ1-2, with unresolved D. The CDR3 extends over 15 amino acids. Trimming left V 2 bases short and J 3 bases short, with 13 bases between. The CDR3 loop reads CASSLRGLADYGYTF. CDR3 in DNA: TGTGCCAGCAGTTTACGAGGCCTGGCAGACTATGGCTACACCTTC.

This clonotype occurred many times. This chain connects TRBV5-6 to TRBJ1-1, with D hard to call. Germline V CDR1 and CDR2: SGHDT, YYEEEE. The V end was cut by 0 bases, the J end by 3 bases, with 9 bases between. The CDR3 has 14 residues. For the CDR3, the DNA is TGTGCCAGCAGCTTGGGGATACGGGACACTGAAGCTTTCTTT. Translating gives CASSLGIRDTEAFF.

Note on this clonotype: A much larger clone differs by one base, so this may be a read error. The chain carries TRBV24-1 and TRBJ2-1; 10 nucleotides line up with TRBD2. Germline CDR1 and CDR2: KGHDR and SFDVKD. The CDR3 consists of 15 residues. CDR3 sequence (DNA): TGTACCACCACCGAGGGTCTAGCGGGAGTATCTGAGCAGTTCTTC. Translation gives CTTTEGLAGVSEQFF.

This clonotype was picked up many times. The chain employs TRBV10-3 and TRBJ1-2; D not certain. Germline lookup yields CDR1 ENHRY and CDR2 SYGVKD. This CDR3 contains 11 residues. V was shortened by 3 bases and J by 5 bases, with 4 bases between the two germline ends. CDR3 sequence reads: CAISDTYGYTF. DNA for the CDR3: TGTGCCATCAGTGACACTTATGGCTACACCTTC.